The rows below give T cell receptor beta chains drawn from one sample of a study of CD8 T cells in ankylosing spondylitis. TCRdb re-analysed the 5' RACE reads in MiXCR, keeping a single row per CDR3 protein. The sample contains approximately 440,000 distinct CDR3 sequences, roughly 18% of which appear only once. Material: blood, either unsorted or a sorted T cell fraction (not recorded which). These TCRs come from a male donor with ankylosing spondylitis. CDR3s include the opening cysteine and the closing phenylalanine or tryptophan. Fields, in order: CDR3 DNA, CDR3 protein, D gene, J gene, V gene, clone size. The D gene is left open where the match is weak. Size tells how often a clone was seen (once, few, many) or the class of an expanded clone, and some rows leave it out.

cdr3_nt: TGTGCCAGCATGACAGCGGCTAGCTCCTACAATAAGCAGTTCTTC; cdr3_aa: CASMTAASSYNKQFF; d_call: -; j_call: TRBJ2-1; v_call: TRBV7-2; clone_size: -
cdr3_nt: TGCAGTGCTAGAGTGTTGCGGGGGGGCACCTACAATGAGCAGTTCTTC; cdr3_aa: CSARVLRGGTYNEQFF; d_call: TRBD2; j_call: TRBJ2-1; v_call: TRBV20-1; clone_size: many
cdr3_nt: TGTGCCAGTAAGAGGAGTTCGAGCTATGGCTACACCTTC; cdr3_aa: CASKRSSSYGYTF; d_call: -; j_call: TRBJ1-2; v_call: TRBV12-3/TRBV12-4; clone_size: -
cdr3_nt: TGCAGCGTTGGTCCCACAGGGGTAGAGACCCAGTACTTC; cdr3_aa: CSVGPTGVETQYF; d_call: TRBD1; j_call: TRBJ2-5; v_call: TRBV29-1; clone_size: -
cdr3_nt: TGTGCCAGCCACCGGGGCAGGGTTGGTGAAAAACTGTTTTTT; cdr3_aa: CASHRGRVGEKLFF; d_call: -; j_call: TRBJ1-4; v_call: TRBV18; clone_size: -
cdr3_nt: TGTGCCAGCAGTGAAGCGAGAACAGACTACGAGCAGTACTTC; cdr3_aa: CASSEARTDYEQYF; d_call: -; j_call: TRBJ2-7; v_call: TRBV6-1; clone_size: few
cdr3_nt: TGCAGTGCTGGGAGACAGGGCCTGGGTGAAAAACTGTTTTTT; cdr3_aa: CSAGRQGLGEKLFF; d_call: TRBD1; j_call: TRBJ1-4; v_call: TRBV20-1; clone_size: few
cdr3_nt: TGTGCCAGCAGCCGAAGGGACAGGGGAGGTGGCTACACCTTC; cdr3_aa: CASSRRDRGGGYTF; d_call: TRBD1; j_call: TRBJ1-2; v_call: TRBV12-3/TRBV12-4; clone_size: few
cdr3_nt: TGTGCCAGCAGTGGAGCGGGGAGCGTGGGTGAGCAGTACTTC; cdr3_aa: CASSGAGSVGEQYF; d_call: TRBD2; j_call: TRBJ2-7; v_call: TRBV27; clone_size: many
cdr3_nt: TGTGCCAGCAGCTTTCCTAGCGGGAGGTCAGATACGCAGTATTTT; cdr3_aa: CASSFPSGRSDTQYF; d_call: TRBD2; j_call: TRBJ2-3; v_call: TRBV7-2; clone_size: many
cdr3_nt: TGCGCCAGCAGCCTGAATCCGGGACAGAGCACAGATACGCAGTATTTT; cdr3_aa: CASSLNPGQSTDTQYF; d_call: TRBD1; j_call: TRBJ2-3; v_call: TRBV5-1; clone_size: few
cdr3_nt: TGTGCCAGCAGTAAAGGACAGGGGGCCCTTAATGAGCAGTTCTTC; cdr3_aa: CASSKGQGALNEQFF; d_call: TRBD1; j_call: TRBJ2-1; v_call: TRBV12-3/TRBV12-4; clone_size: -
cdr3_nt: TGTGCCAGCAGGGTAGCGGGAGGGAACGAGCAGTACTTC; cdr3_aa: CASRVAGGNEQYF; d_call: TRBD2; j_call: TRBJ2-7; v_call: TRBV7-2; clone_size: few
cdr3_nt: TGTGCCAGCTCACCGGCAGCAAACTCCTACGAGCAGTACTTC; cdr3_aa: CASSPAANSYEQYF; d_call: -; j_call: TRBJ2-7; v_call: TRBV18; clone_size: -
cdr3_nt: TGCGCCAGCCGTGACACTAAGGGGCAAGAGACCCAGTACTTC; cdr3_aa: CASRDTKGQETQYF; d_call: -; j_call: TRBJ2-5; v_call: TRBV5-1; clone_size: many
cdr3_nt: TGTGCCACCAGCAGAGATCCCGGAGGTGAGCAGTTCTTC; cdr3_aa: CATSRDPGGEQFF; d_call: -; j_call: TRBJ2-1; v_call: TRBV15; clone_size: few
cdr3_nt: TGTGCCATCAGACGAGCGGGTGATGAGACCCAGTACTTC; cdr3_aa: CAIRRAGDETQYF; d_call: -; j_call: TRBJ2-5; v_call: TRBV24-1; clone_size: -
cdr3_nt: TGTGCCAGCAGCCCCCTGAAGAGCACAGATACGCAGTATTTT; cdr3_aa: CASSPLKSTDTQYF; d_call: -; j_call: TRBJ2-3; v_call: TRBV7-3; clone_size: -
cdr3_nt: TGTGCCAGCAGCATCAGAGCCGGGACCTCTGGAAACACCATATATTTT; cdr3_aa: CASSIRAGTSGNTIYF; d_call: -; j_call: TRBJ1-3; v_call: TRBV7-8; clone_size: many
cdr3_nt: TGTGCCAGCAGCTTGGCCGGGAAACCCCTCCACTTT; cdr3_aa: CASSLAGKPLHF; d_call: -; j_call: TRBJ1-6; v_call: TRBV5-6; clone_size: -
cdr3_nt: TGTGCCAGCAGCACGACAGGGCCCCATTACAATGAGCAGTTCTTC; cdr3_aa: CASSTTGPHYNEQFF; d_call: TRBD1; j_call: TRBJ2-1; v_call: TRBV7-9; clone_size: few
cdr3_nt: TGTGCCAGCAGCTGGGGACTATACTCCTACAATGAGCAGTTCTTC; cdr3_aa: CASSWGLYSYNEQFF; d_call: TRBD2; j_call: TRBJ2-1; v_call: TRBV7-6; clone_size: few
cdr3_nt: TGCGCCAGCAGCCAAGATGCGAGACTAGCGGGAGGGCGAGCCCGCACAGATACGCAGTATTTT; cdr3_aa: CASSQDARLAGGRARTDTQYF; d_call: TRBD2; j_call: TRBJ2-3; v_call: TRBV4-1; clone_size: -
cdr3_nt: TGTGCCAGCAGTTTTACAGGGGGCCCCGGGGAGCTGTTTTTT; cdr3_aa: CASSFTGGPGELFF; d_call: TRBD1; j_call: TRBJ2-2; v_call: TRBV12-3/TRBV12-4; clone_size: -
cdr3_nt: TGTGCCACCAGTGATCCGGGACTAGCGGGAGGAACAGATACGCAGTATTTT; cdr3_aa: CATSDPGLAGGTDTQYF; d_call: TRBD2; j_call: TRBJ2-3; v_call: TRBV24-1; clone_size: few
cdr3_nt: TGTGCCAGCAGCCCTCCCGCGGGGGCCTACGAGCAGTACTTC; cdr3_aa: CASSPPAGAYEQYF; d_call: TRBD2; j_call: TRBJ2-7; v_call: TRBV4-2; clone_size: -
cdr3_nt: TGTGCCAGCAGCTTAGTCGCGGTAGCGGGGGGAACTAGCACAGATACGCAGTATTTT; cdr3_aa: CASSLVAVAGGTSTDTQYF; d_call: TRBD2; j_call: TRBJ2-3; v_call: TRBV7-2; clone_size: -
cdr3_nt: TGTGCCACCGCCCCCGGGACTAGCGGGGCCGATGAGCAGTTCTTC; cdr3_aa: CATAPGTSGADEQFF; d_call: TRBD2; j_call: TRBJ2-1; v_call: TRBV10-3; clone_size: few
cdr3_nt: TGCAGCGTCCTCCGGGACACTGTGAATGGCTACACCTTC; cdr3_aa: CSVLRDTVNGYTF; d_call: -; j_call: TRBJ1-2; v_call: TRBV29-1; clone_size: few
cdr3_nt: TGCAGCGTCCTGGGAGGACAGTCCTACAATGAGCAGTTCTTC; cdr3_aa: CSVLGGQSYNEQFF; d_call: -; j_call: TRBJ2-1; v_call: TRBV29-1; clone_size: -
cdr3_nt: TGTGCCAGCAGCTCAAGGGCAGGGGCGGACACCGGGGAGCTGTTTTTT; cdr3_aa: CASSSRAGADTGELFF; d_call: -; j_call: TRBJ2-2; v_call: TRBV5-4; clone_size: -
cdr3_nt: TGCAGTGCCTCCGGGACAGGGAAGAACACTGAAGCTTTCTTT; cdr3_aa: CSASGTGKNTEAFF; d_call: TRBD1; j_call: TRBJ1-1; v_call: TRBV20-1; clone_size: -
cdr3_nt: TGTGCCACCAGCAGAGCGGCAGGGTTCACAGATACGCAGTATTTT; cdr3_aa: CATSRAAGFTDTQYF; d_call: -; j_call: TRBJ2-3; v_call: TRBV15; clone_size: -
cdr3_nt: TGCAGTGCTAGATTGGGACAGGCAAATTCACCCCTCCACTTT; cdr3_aa: CSARLGQANSPLHF; d_call: TRBD1; j_call: TRBJ1-6; v_call: TRBV20-1; clone_size: many
cdr3_nt: TGTGCCAGCAGCTCTCGCCGACAGGGTGGAACTGAAGCTTTCTTT; cdr3_aa: CASSSRRQGGTEAFF; d_call: TRBD1; j_call: TRBJ1-1; v_call: TRBV7-2; clone_size: few
cdr3_nt: TGTGCCAGCAGTCGCCCCAGCGGGAGGAATAGAAATGAGCAGTTCTTC; cdr3_aa: CASSRPSGRNRNEQFF; d_call: TRBD2; j_call: TRBJ2-1; v_call: TRBV12-3/TRBV12-4; clone_size: few
cdr3_nt: TGTGCCAGCAGCGCCCGACAGTCCACTAATGAAAAACTGTTTTTT; cdr3_aa: CASSARQSTNEKLFF; d_call: -; j_call: TRBJ1-4; v_call: TRBV3-1; clone_size: few
cdr3_nt: TGCAGCGTTCGGGGAGTGGGGGGCCTCTCCTACAATGAGCAGTTCTTC; cdr3_aa: CSVRGVGGLSYNEQFF; d_call: -; j_call: TRBJ2-1; v_call: TRBV29-1; clone_size: few
cdr3_nt: TGTGCCAGCAGTCCTCAACCGGGCCAAGGCTACACCTTC; cdr3_aa: CASSPQPGQGYTF; d_call: -; j_call: TRBJ1-2; v_call: TRBV14; clone_size: few
cdr3_nt: TGTGCCAGCAGCTTAGTGGGGGGGGCGAACACTGAAGCTTTCTTT; cdr3_aa: CASSLVGGANTEAFF; d_call: -; j_call: TRBJ1-1; v_call: TRBV7-2; clone_size: many
cdr3_nt: TGTGCCAGCAGTCCACGGGGGCGGTCGAACACTGAAGCTTTCTTT; cdr3_aa: CASSPRGRSNTEAFF; d_call: -; j_call: TRBJ1-1; v_call: TRBV6-1; clone_size: -
cdr3_nt: TGCAGCGTTTGGGACGGGGGGCAGCCCCAGCATTTT; cdr3_aa: CSVWDGGQPQHF; d_call: -; j_call: TRBJ1-5; v_call: TRBV29-1; clone_size: -
cdr3_nt: TGTGCCAGCAATGGAAGCGGTCCCTTCTCCTACAATGAGCAGTTCTTC; cdr3_aa: CASNGSGPFSYNEQFF; d_call: -; j_call: TRBJ2-1; v_call: TRBV6-1; clone_size: few
cdr3_nt: TGCGCCAGCAGCGGAAGGACAGGGGACACTGAAGCTTTCTTT; cdr3_aa: CASSGRTGDTEAFF; d_call: TRBD1; j_call: TRBJ1-1; v_call: TRBV5-1; clone_size: -
cdr3_nt: TGTGCCAGCAGCTTTAGGGACAGCTTCACAGATACGCAGTATTTT; cdr3_aa: CASSFRDSFTDTQYF; d_call: TRBD1; j_call: TRBJ2-3; v_call: TRBV5-5; clone_size: few
cdr3_nt: TGTGCCAGCAGTTGGCAGTGGGCATATGAGCAGTTCTTC; cdr3_aa: CASSWQWAYEQFF; d_call: -; j_call: TRBJ2-1; v_call: TRBV5-5; clone_size: -